Listed below are T cell receptor beta chains from one sample, sequenced in a study of T cells in Graves' hyperthyroidism and ophthalmopathy. TCRdb passed the multiplex PCR reads through MiXCR, listing each CDR3 protein once. The sample includes about 690,000 distinct CDR3 sequences, around a sixth of them seen just once. Sequences were obtained from blood. These receptors came from a man aged 50 to 59 with Graves' hyperthyroidism. CDR3s include the opening cysteine and the closing phenylalanine or tryptophan. D genes are given only for firm matches. Clone sizes are given selectively: once, few, many, or a class where the clone is expanded.

V gene: TRBV24-1; clone size: .; J gene: TRBJ1-1; D gene: .; CDR3 protein: CATSDLRAPKEAFF; CDR3 DNA: TGTGCCACCAGTGATCTGAGGGCCCCAAAAGAAGCTTTCTTT
V gene: TRBV7-2; clone size: .; J gene: TRBJ2-6; D gene: .; CDR3 protein: CASKSGGTGANVLTF; CDR3 DNA: TGTGCCAGCAAGTCAGGGGGGACTGGGGCCAACGTCCTGACTTTC
V gene: TRBV5-1; clone size: many; J gene: TRBJ1-1; D gene: TRBD1; CDR3 protein: CASSFKTGMSTEAFF; CDR3 DNA: TGCGCCAGCAGCTTTAAGACAGGGATGAGCACTGAAGCTTTCTTT
V gene: TRBV19; clone size: many; J gene: TRBJ2-7; D gene: TRBD2; CDR3 protein: CASSVYSGRALSYEQYF; CDR3 DNA: TGTGCCAGTAGCGTTTATAGCGGGAGGGCCCTCTCCTACGAGCAGTACTTC
V gene: TRBV11-2; clone size: few; J gene: TRBJ2-1; D gene: TRBD2; CDR3 protein: CASSLAGLGVVAEQFF; CDR3 DNA: TGTGCCAGCAGCTTAGCGGGACTAGGTGTCGTTGCTGAGCAGTTCTTC
V gene: TRBV28; clone size: many; J gene: TRBJ2-5; D gene: .; CDR3 protein: CASSWAAEETQYF; CDR3 DNA: TGTGCCAGCAGTTGGGCAGCGGAAGAGACCCAGTACTTC
V gene: TRBV28; clone size: many; J gene: TRBJ1-2; D gene: TRBD1; CDR3 protein: CASRLTGQNYGYTF; CDR3 DNA: TGTGCCAGCAGGCTGACGGGACAGAACTATGGCTACACCTTC
V gene: TRBV12-3/TRBV12-4; clone size: few; J gene: TRBJ2-3; D gene: TRBD1; CDR3 protein: CASSQQGLGDTQYF; CDR3 DNA: TGTGCCAGCAGCCAACAGGGGTTAGGAGATACGCAGTATTTT
V gene: TRBV25-1; clone size: few; J gene: TRBJ1-2; D gene: .; CDR3 protein: CASSELAPNYGYTF; CDR3 DNA: TGTGCCAGCAGTGAGTTGGCCCCTAACTATGGCTACACCTTC
V gene: TRBV28; clone size: .; J gene: TRBJ2-7; D gene: TRBD1; CDR3 protein: CASSSRQGGRYEQYF; CDR3 DNA: TGTGCCAGCAGTTCCCGACAGGGGGGGAGGTACGAGCAGTACTTC
V gene: TRBV3-1; clone size: .; J gene: TRBJ1-1; D gene: .; CDR3 protein: CASSQGETGRTTDAFF; CDR3 DNA: TGTGCCAGCAGCCAGGGGGAGACTGGGAGAACAACTGACGCTTTCTTT
V gene: TRBV5-1; clone size: .; J gene: TRBJ1-5; D gene: .; CDR3 protein: CASRGLPGRPQHF; CDR3 DNA: TGCGCCAGCAGGGGACTGCCGGGGAGGCCCCAGCATTTT
V gene: TRBV2; clone size: many; J gene: TRBJ2-7; D gene: .; CDR3 protein: CASRDKGQYLTYEQYF; CDR3 DNA: TGTGCCAGCAGAGATAAAGGACAGTACCTGACCTACGAGCAGTACTTC
V gene: TRBV2; clone size: many; J gene: TRBJ2-1; D gene: .; CDR3 protein: CASTTGGHPYNEQFF; CDR3 DNA: TGTGCCAGCACCACCGGTGGACACCCTTACAATGAGCAGTTCTTC
V gene: TRBV3-1; clone size: few; J gene: TRBJ1-2; D gene: .; CDR3 protein: CASSQRDRGYGYTF; CDR3 DNA: TGTGCCAGCAGCCAAAGGGATAGGGGCTATGGCTACACCTTC
V gene: TRBV11-2; clone size: many; J gene: TRBJ1-1; D gene: .; CDR3 protein: CASSLERGEGTEAFF; CDR3 DNA: TGTGCCAGCAGCTTAGAGCGCGGTGAAGGCACTGAAGCTTTCTTT
V gene: TRBV28; clone size: many; J gene: TRBJ2-1; D gene: .; CDR3 protein: CASSFTLMLEQFF; CDR3 DNA: TGTGCCAGCAGTTTTACCTTAATGCTAGAGCAGTTCTTC
V gene: TRBV3-1; clone size: many; J gene: TRBJ1-3; D gene: .; CDR3 protein: CASSQQGTGNTIYF; CDR3 DNA: TGTGCCAGCAGCCAACAGGGGACGGGAAACACCATATATTTT
V gene: TRBV20-1; clone size: .; J gene: TRBJ2-1; D gene: .; CDR3 protein: CSVIFPSYNEQFF; CDR3 DNA: TGCAGTGTCATATTTCCCTCCTACAATGAGCAGTTCTTC
V gene: TRBV27; clone size: many; J gene: TRBJ1-2; D gene: .; CDR3 protein: CASSLVPNYGYTF; CDR3 DNA: TGTGCCAGCAGTTTGGTCCCTAACTATGGCTACACCTTC
V gene: TRBV2; clone size: many; J gene: TRBJ1-5; D gene: .; CDR3 protein: CASSDFAAVPNQPQHF; CDR3 DNA: TGTGCCAGCAGTGATTTTGCGGCAGTCCCCAATCAGCCCCAGCATTTT
V gene: TRBV7-2; clone size: many; J gene: TRBJ2-1; D gene: TRBD2; CDR3 protein: CATQLAGGDNEQFF; CDR3 DNA: TGTGCCACCCAACTAGCGGGAGGGGACAATGAGCAGTTCTTC
V gene: TRBV24-1; clone size: .; J gene: TRBJ2-5; D gene: TRBD2; CDR3 protein: CATRALAGGRETQYF; CDR3 DNA: TGTGCCACCAGAGCATTGGCGGGAGGGAGAGAGACCCAGTACTTC
V gene: TRBV5-1; clone size: .; J gene: TRBJ2-5; D gene: TRBD1; CDR3 protein: CASSGGQGETQYF; CDR3 DNA: TGCGCCAGCAGCGGTGGACAGGGGGAGACCCAGTACTTC
V gene: TRBV11-2; clone size: many; J gene: TRBJ1-4; D gene: .; CDR3 protein: CASSLDRLNEKLFF; CDR3 DNA: TGTGCCAGCAGCTTAGATCGGCTCAATGAAAAACTGTTTTTT
V gene: TRBV10-3; clone size: few; J gene: TRBJ1-5; D gene: .; CDR3 protein: CAISESAGYDQPQHF; CDR3 DNA: TGTGCCATCAGTGAGTCGGCAGGTTACGATCAGCCCCAGCATTTT
V gene: TRBV7-3; clone size: .; J gene: TRBJ2-1; D gene: TRBD2; CDR3 protein: CASSLTPLAGDNEQFF; CDR3 DNA: TGTGCCAGCAGCTTAACCCCACTAGCGGGGGACAATGAGCAGTTCTTC
V gene: TRBV20-1; clone size: .; J gene: TRBJ1-1; D gene: .; CDR3 protein: CSARPDENTEAFF; CDR3 DNA: TGCAGTGCTAGACCAGACGAGAACACTGAAGCTTTCTTT
V gene: TRBV6-1; clone size: many; J gene: TRBJ1-1; D gene: .; CDR3 protein: CASSNRDGFEAFF; CDR3 DNA: TGTGCCAGCAGTAACCGGGACGGATTTGAAGCTTTCTTT
V gene: TRBV28; clone size: many; J gene: TRBJ1-6; D gene: TRBD1; CDR3 protein: CASSRPGQVTSPLHF; CDR3 DNA: TGTGCCAGCAGTCGCCCGGGACAGGTCACTTCACCCCTCCACTTT
V gene: TRBV19; clone size: .; J gene: TRBJ2-1; D gene: TRBD2; CDR3 protein: CASTHTLAGPLNNEQFF; CDR3 DNA: TGTGCCAGTACCCACACCCTAGCGGGCCCTCTTAATAATGAGCAGTTCTTC
V gene: TRBV20-1; clone size: .; J gene: TRBJ2-1; D gene: .; CDR3 protein: CSQLSASNNNEQFF; CDR3 DNA: TGCAGCCAGCTTTCAGCATCGAATAACAATGAGCAGTTCTTC
V gene: TRBV6-1; clone size: few; J gene: TRBJ2-2; D gene: .; CDR3 protein: CASSSLPTSTGELFF; CDR3 DNA: TGTGCCAGCAGTTCCCTCCCGACTTCCACCGGGGAGCTGTTTTTT
V gene: TRBV29-1; clone size: .; J gene: TRBJ1-2; D gene: TRBD1; CDR3 protein: CSVEEGADGYTF; CDR3 DNA: TGCAGCGTTGAGGAGGGGGCTGATGGCTACACCTTC
V gene: TRBV12-3/TRBV12-4; clone size: many; J gene: TRBJ2-3; D gene: TRBD1; CDR3 protein: CASSSRDRFTDTQYF; CDR3 DNA: TGTGCCAGCAGTTCGAGGGACAGGTTCACAGATACGCAGTATTTT
V gene: TRBV20-1; clone size: few; J gene: TRBJ2-1; D gene: TRBD2; CDR3 protein: CSASTTSGSYNEQFF; CDR3 DNA: TGCAGTGCATCCACCACTAGCGGCTCCTACAATGAGCAGTTCTTC
V gene: TRBV3-1; clone size: .; J gene: TRBJ2-1; D gene: TRBD2; CDR3 protein: CASSQATSGRADYNEQFF; CDR3 DNA: TGTGCCAGCAGCCAAGCAACTAGCGGGAGGGCCGATTACAATGAGCAGTTCTTC
V gene: TRBV6-1; clone size: .; J gene: TRBJ2-7; D gene: TRBD1; CDR3 protein: CASSDRDRVGEQYF; CDR3 DNA: TGTGCCAGCAGCGATCGGGACAGGGTCGGTGAGCAGTACTTC
V gene: TRBV19; clone size: .; J gene: TRBJ2-1; D gene: TRBD2; CDR3 protein: CASSIASGNEQFF; CDR3 DNA: TGTGCCAGTAGTATAGCTAGCGGGAATGAGCAGTTCTTC
V gene: TRBV3-1; clone size: few; J gene: TRBJ1-4; D gene: .; CDR3 protein: CATSSGTTNEKLFF; CDR3 DNA: TGTGCCACCTCCTCCGGGACAACTAATGAAAAACTGTTTTTT
V gene: TRBV10-3; clone size: few; J gene: TRBJ2-1; D gene: TRBD2; CDR3 protein: CAIGEQRESNEQFF; CDR3 DNA: TGTGCCATCGGTGAGCAGCGGGAGAGCAATGAGCAGTTCTTC
V gene: TRBV18; clone size: few; J gene: TRBJ2-2; D gene: TRBD1; CDR3 protein: CASSLGTVAGELFF; CDR3 DNA: TGTGCCAGCTCACTAGGGACAGTCGCCGGGGAGCTGTTTTTT
V gene: TRBV12-3/TRBV12-4; clone size: .; J gene: TRBJ2-4; D gene: .; CDR3 protein: CASSFGGMRENIQYF; CDR3 DNA: TGTGCCAGCAGTTTTGGAGGCATGAGAGAAAACATTCAGTACTTC
V gene: TRBV7-8; clone size: few; J gene: TRBJ2-7; D gene: TRBD2; CDR3 protein: CASSFSGRARYEQYF; CDR3 DNA: TGTGCCAGCAGCTTTAGCGGGAGGGCCCGGTACGAGCAGTACTTC
V gene: TRBV7-9; clone size: .; J gene: TRBJ2-7; D gene: .; CDR3 protein: CTSSPPLYEQYF; CDR3 DNA: TGTACCAGCAGCCCCCCCCTCTACGAGCAGTACTTC
V gene: TRBV2; clone size: .; J gene: TRBJ2-1; D gene: .; CDR3 protein: CASSTDSYDEQFF; CDR3 DNA: TGTGCCAGCAGTACGGACAGCTACGATGAGCAGTTCTTC
V gene: TRBV11-2; clone size: many; J gene: TRBJ2-1; D gene: TRBD1; CDR3 protein: CATSTGEDEQFF; CDR3 DNA: TGTGCCACCTCGACAGGGGAGGATGAGCAGTTCTTC
V gene: TRBV5-1; clone size: few; J gene: TRBJ2-2; D gene: .; CDR3 protein: CASSLFLATEELFF; CDR3 DNA: TGCGCCAGCAGCTTGTTTTTAGCTACCGAGGAGCTGTTTTTT
V gene: TRBV24-1; clone size: many; J gene: TRBJ1-5; D gene: TRBD1; CDR3 protein: CATRELDRGGQPQHF; CDR3 DNA: TGTGCCACCAGGGAACTGGACAGGGGCGGTCAGCCCCAGCATTTT
V gene: TRBV27; clone size: many; J gene: TRBJ2-2; D gene: .; CDR3 protein: CASSSGGSGSITGELFF; CDR3 DNA: TGTGCCAGCAGTTCCGGGGGATCGGGGTCTATCACCGGGGAGCTGTTTTTT
V gene: TRBV15; clone size: many; J gene: TRBJ2-7; D gene: TRBD1; CDR3 protein: CATSSRDRGTYEQYF; CDR3 DNA: TGTGCCACCAGCAGCCGGGACAGGGGGACCTACGAGCAGTACTTC
V gene: TRBV7-9; clone size: many; J gene: TRBJ1-2; D gene: TRBD1; CDR3 protein: CASSFLPGQGGYTF; CDR3 DNA: TGTGCCAGCAGCTTTCTCCCGGGACAGGGGGGCTACACCTTC
V gene: TRBV28; clone size: many; J gene: TRBJ2-5; D gene: .; CDR3 protein: CASSSPHRSRETQYF; CDR3 DNA: TGTGCCAGCAGTTCTCCCCACAGGTCGCGAGAGACCCAGTACTTC
V gene: TRBV28; clone size: many; J gene: TRBJ1-1; D gene: .; CDR3 protein: CASSFIMNTEAFF; CDR3 DNA: TGTGCCAGCAGTTTTATCATGAACACTGAAGCTTTCTTT
V gene: TRBV28; clone size: many; J gene: TRBJ2-1; D gene: TRBD2; CDR3 protein: CASGTSRHNEQFF; CDR3 DNA: TGTGCCAGTGGGACTAGCAGACACAATGAGCAGTTCTTC
V gene: TRBV29-1; clone size: .; J gene: TRBJ2-1; D gene: TRBD2; CDR3 protein: CSVEGTSGPSYNEQFF; CDR3 DNA: TGCAGCGTTGAGGGAACTAGCGGGCCTTCCTACAATGAGCAGTTCTTC
V gene: TRBV2; clone size: many; J gene: TRBJ2-5; D gene: TRBD2; CDR3 protein: CASSEAGGPQETQYF; CDR3 DNA: TGTGCCAGCAGTGAAGCGGGAGGGCCTCAAGAGACCCAGTACTTC
V gene: TRBV12-3/TRBV12-4; clone size: many; J gene: TRBJ2-3; D gene: .; CDR3 protein: CASSPGTPGTDTQYF; CDR3 DNA: TGTGCCAGCAGTCCCGGGACTCCTGGCACAGATACGCAGTATTTT
V gene: TRBV7-9; clone size: few; J gene: TRBJ2-1; D gene: TRBD1; CDR3 protein: CASSLEAGGNEQLF; CDR3 DNA: TGTGCCAGCAGCCTCGAGGCAGGGGGCAATGAGCAGCTCTTC